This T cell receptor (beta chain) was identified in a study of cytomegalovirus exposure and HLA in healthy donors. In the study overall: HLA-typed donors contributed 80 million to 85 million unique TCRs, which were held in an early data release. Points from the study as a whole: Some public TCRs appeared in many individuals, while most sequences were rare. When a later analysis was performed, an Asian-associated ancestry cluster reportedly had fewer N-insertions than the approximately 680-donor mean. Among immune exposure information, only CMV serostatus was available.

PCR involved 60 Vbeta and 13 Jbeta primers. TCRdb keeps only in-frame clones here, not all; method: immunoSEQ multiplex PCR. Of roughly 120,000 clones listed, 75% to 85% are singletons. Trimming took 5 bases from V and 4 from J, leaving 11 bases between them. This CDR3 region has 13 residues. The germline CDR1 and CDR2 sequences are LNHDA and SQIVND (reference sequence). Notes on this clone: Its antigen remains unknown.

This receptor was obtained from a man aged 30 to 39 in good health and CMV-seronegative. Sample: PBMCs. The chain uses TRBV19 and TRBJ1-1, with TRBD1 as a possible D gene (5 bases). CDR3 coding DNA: TGTGCCAGTAGTGGACAAGTGGGCACTGAAGCTTTCTTT. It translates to CASSGQVGTEAFF. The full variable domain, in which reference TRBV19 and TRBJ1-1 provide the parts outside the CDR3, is DGGITQSPKYLFRKEGQNVTLSCEQNLNHDAMYWYRQDPGQGLRLIYYSQIVNDFQKGDIAEGYSVSREKKESFPLTVTSAQKNPTAFYLCASSGQVGTEAFFGQGTRLTVV.